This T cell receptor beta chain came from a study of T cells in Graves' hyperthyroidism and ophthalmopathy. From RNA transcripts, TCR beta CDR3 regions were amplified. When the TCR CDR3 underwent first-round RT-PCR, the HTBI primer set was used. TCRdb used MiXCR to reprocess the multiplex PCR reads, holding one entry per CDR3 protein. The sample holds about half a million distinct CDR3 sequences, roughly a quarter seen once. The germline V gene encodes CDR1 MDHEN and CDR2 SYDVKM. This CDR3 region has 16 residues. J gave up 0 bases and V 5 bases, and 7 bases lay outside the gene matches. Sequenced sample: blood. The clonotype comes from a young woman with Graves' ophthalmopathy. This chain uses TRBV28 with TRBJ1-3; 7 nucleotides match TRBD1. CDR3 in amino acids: CASSPPSGGSGNTIYF. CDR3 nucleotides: TGTGCCAGCAGTCCACCCTCAGGGGGCTCTGGAAACACCATATATTTT. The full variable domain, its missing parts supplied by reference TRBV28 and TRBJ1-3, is DVKVTQSSRYLVKRTGEKVFLECVQDMDHENMFWYRQDPGLGLRLIYFSYDVKMKEKGDIPEGYSVSREKKERFSLILESASTNQTSMYLCASSPPSGGSGNTIYFGEGSWLTVV.